A single sample gave rise to the 12 T cell receptor beta chains below, sequenced in a study of OX40 agonist ivuxolimab in advanced cancers. TCRdb's table, derived via immunoSEQ multiplex PCR, lists solely in-frame clones and lacks some. The sample lists around 80,000 clones, around 90% occurring once. This sample comprised CD4+ or CD8+ T cells sorted from blood, obtained in a trial of the OX40 agonist ivuxolimab. Source of these receptors: an adult with an advanced solid tumor such as melanoma, head and neck, liver or kidney cancer.

V usage is TRBV18 and J usage is TRBJ2-7; 9 bases align to TRBD1. V shed 2 bases and J 0 bases; nucleotides not matched to a gene: 5. From germline, CDR1 is KGHSH and CDR2 LQKENI. The CDR3 sequence is 16 residues long. The CDR3 DNA reads as TGTGCCAGCTCACCAGGACCGGGACAGGGCTCCTACGAGCAGTACGTC. Translated: CASSPGPGQGSYEQYV.

The chain uses TRBV16 and TRBJ1-1; D perhaps matches TRBD1 (5 bases). Trimming left V 0 bases short and J 1 base short, with 9 bases between. The CDR3 contains 15 residues. The germline CDR1 and CDR2 sequences are KGHSY and FQNENV. CDR3 sequence reads: CASSQSGVGNTEAFF. In DNA form, the CDR3 reads TGTGCCAGCAGCCAATCGGGGGTTGGGAACACTGAAGCTTTCTTT.

The V gene is TRBV5-1, the J gene TRBJ1-4; 7 nucleotides line up with TRBD1. Unmatched junction bases numbered 9, after V lost 2 bases and J lost 5 bases. Germline CDR1 reads SGHRS; CDR2 reads YFSETQ. CDR3 size: 16 residues. In DNA, the CDR3 is TGCGCCAGCAGCTTACAAGACAGGGAAAGAAATGAAAAACTGTTTTTT. This translates into CASSLQDRERNEKLFF.

V usage is TRBV5-1 and J usage is TRBJ1-1; D gene uncertain. Trimming pared 1 base from V and 1 base from J, leaving 8 bases between. The CDR3 extends over 14 amino acids. Germline assignment: CDR1 SGHRS and CDR2 YFSETQ. In DNA, the CDR3 is TGCGCCAGCAGCTTGACGCCAGGGAACACTGAAGCTTTCTTT. Translating gives CASSLTPGNTEAFF. The full variable domain, in which reference TRBV5-1 and TRBJ1-1 provide the parts outside the CDR3, is KAGVTQTPRYLIKTRGQQVTLSCSPISGHRSVSWYQQTPGQGLQFLFEYFSETQRNKGNFPGRFSGRQFSNSRSEMNVSTLELGDSALYLCASSLTPGNTEAFFGQGTRLTVV.

This chain links TRBV27 with TRBJ1-2; perhaps TRBD1 as D (5 bases). Germline CDR1 and CDR2: MNHEY and SMNVEV (reference sequence). The V gene lost 5 bases and the J gene lost 7 bases, with 11 bases spanning the gap. This CDR3 spans 12 amino acids. The CDR3 loop reads CASSPGKGGYTF. Written as DNA, the CDR3 is TGTGCCAGCAGTCCAGGGAAGGGTGGCTACACCTTC.

The chain carries TRBV28 and TRBJ1-2, with TRBD1 identical over 8 bases. V was pared by 2 bases and J by 4 bases, with 6 bases of the junction left unmatched. The germline CDR1 and CDR2 sequences are MDHEN and SYDVKM. The CDR3 is 15 amino acids. Here the CDR3 reads CASSLGTGRSYGYTF. DNA of the CDR3: TGTGCCAGCAGTTTAGGGACAGGCCGCTCCTATGGCTACACCTTC.

This rearrangement joins TRBV18 to TRBJ1-1; D unclear. V was cut by 0 bases and J by 7 bases, with 9 bases left in between. Germline CDR1 KGHSH, CDR2 LQKENI. The CDR3 extends over 13 amino acids. The CDR3 here is CASSPPEQIEAFF. The CDR3 region has the DNA TGTGCCAGCTCACCACCGGAACAGATTGAAGCTTTCTTT.

The chain employs TRBV11-2 and TRBJ2-3; 12 bases align to TRBD2. The CDR3 covers 17 residues. J was trimmed by 3 bases and V by 1 base; bases with no gene match: 5. The germline V gene encodes CDR1 SGHAT and CDR2 FQNNGV. The CDR3 protein is CASSLGTSGGQTDTQYF. Here the CDR3 DNA reads TGTGCCAGCAGCTTAGGAACTAGCGGGGGGCAGACAGATACGCAGTATTTT. The full variable domain, with the rest looked up from reference TRBV11-2 and TRBJ2-3, is EAGVAQSPRYKIIEKRQSVAFWCNPISGHATLYWYQQILGQGPKLLIQFQNNGVVDDSQLPKDRFSAERLKGVDSTLKIQPAKLEDSAVYLCASSLGTSGGQTDTQYFGPGTRLTVL.

V usage is TRBV9 and J usage is TRBJ2-5, with D maybe TRBD1 (6 bases). The CDR3 has 12 residues. Trimming cost V 4 bases and J 4 bases, with 8 bases left between them. Germline loops: CDR1 SGDLS, CDR2 YYNGEE. The CDR3 loop reads CASSIGGETQYF. CDR3 nucleotides: TGTGCCAGCAGCATAGGGGGAGAGACCCAGTACTTC.

The rearrangement uses TRBV7-9 and TRBJ1-1; D perhaps matches TRBD1 (6 bases). Trimming cost V 0 bases and J 10 bases, with 9 bases left between them. The CDR3 runs 12 residues. Per the germline V gene, CDR1 is SEHNR and CDR2 is FQNEAQ (reference sequence). CDR3: CASSLAGHVAFF. The DNA for the CDR3 is TGTGCCAGCAGCTTAGCGGGACACGTAGCTTTCTTT. The full variable domain, with the rest looked up from reference TRBV7-9 and TRBJ1-1, is DTGVSQNPRHKITKRGQNVTFRCDPISEHNRLYWYRQTLGQGPEFLTYFQNEAQLEKSRLLSDRFSAERPKGSFSTLEIQRTEQGDSAMYLCASSLAGHVAFFGQGTRLTVV.

This clone was recorded only once. One junction end does not reproduce the germline sequence, and a read error may be involved. This rearrangement joins TRBV6-6 to TRBJ2-5; tentatively, D is TRBD1 (6 bases). The CDR3 covers 13 residues. Germline CDR1 is MNHNY and CDR2 is SVGAGI (reference sequence). CDR3 amino acids: CASTGTNQEAQYF. The CDR3 coding sequence is TGTGCCAGTACAGGGACGAATCAAGAGGCCCAGTACTTC.

V usage is TRBV29-1 and J usage is TRBJ1-1; TRBD1 might be the D (5 bases). The CDR3 totals 13 residues. CDR1 and CDR2 from the germline V gene are SQVTM and ANQGSEA. The V end lost 7 bases, the J end lost 6 bases, and 18 bases lay between the germline ends. CDR3 nucleotides: TGCAGCGGGAGGGGTGGGCGGCTGTCTGAAGCTTTCTTT. Translating gives CSGRGGRLSEAFF. Drawing the rest from reference TRBV29-1 and TRBJ1-1, the complete variable domain is SAVISQKPSRDICQRGTSLTIQCQVDSQVTMMFWYRQQPGQSLTLIATANQGSEATYESGFVIDKFPISRPNLTFSTLTVSNMSPEDSSIYLCSGRGGRLSEAFFGQGTRLTVV.